The T cell receptor (beta chain) under discussion was sequenced for a study of beta chain features in type 1 diabetes. Expressed TCRB transcripts were sequenced because the isolated RNA had all been reverse transcribed beforehand. TCRdb's table, derived via immunoSEQ multiplex PCR, lists solely in-frame clones and lacks some. Of around 300,000 clones listed, roughly 8% are singletons. The CDR3 is 14 residues long. CDR1 SGHNT and CDR2 YYREEE come from the germline V gene (reference sequence). V was pared by 0 bases and J by 7 bases, with 11 bases between. Donors contributed one heparinised blood draw apiece, averaging about 120 mL.

This clonotype was obtained from a woman between 18 and 30 years old in good health. The rearrangement joins TRBV5-4 to TRBJ2-1, with D possibly being TRBD1 (6 bases). The sample comprised central memory CD4+ T cells from blood. The CDR3 protein is CASSLDREGNEQFF. DNA of the CDR3: TGTGCCAGCAGCTTGGACAGGGAAGGGAATGAGCAGTTCTTC.